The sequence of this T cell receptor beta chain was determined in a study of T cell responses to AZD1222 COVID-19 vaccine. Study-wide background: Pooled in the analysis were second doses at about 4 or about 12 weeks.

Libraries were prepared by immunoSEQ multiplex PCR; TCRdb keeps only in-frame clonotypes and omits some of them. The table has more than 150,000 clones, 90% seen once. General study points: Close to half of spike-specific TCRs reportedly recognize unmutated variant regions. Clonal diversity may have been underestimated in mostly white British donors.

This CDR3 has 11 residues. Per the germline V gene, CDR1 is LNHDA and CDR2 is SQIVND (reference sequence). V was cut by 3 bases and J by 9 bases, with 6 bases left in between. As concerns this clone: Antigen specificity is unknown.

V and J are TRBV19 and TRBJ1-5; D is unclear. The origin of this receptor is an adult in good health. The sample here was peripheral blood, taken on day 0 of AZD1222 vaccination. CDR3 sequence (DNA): TGTGCCAGTAGTATCACGGGGCCCCAGCATTTT. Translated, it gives CASSITGPQHF.